This T cell receptor (beta chain) originates from a study of blood T cell repertoires in COVID-19. Study context: The cDNA or gDNA used as material had been derived from T cells, B-cell-depleted T cells, or PBMCs.

The V and J ends lost 3 bases and 1 base respectively, with 12 bases between them. This CDR3 region has 15 residues. Germline lookup yields CDR1 MDHEN and CDR2 SYDVKM. Original handling: Amplification from reference gene primers served as the basis for estimated nucleated cell counts. Profiling relied on immunoSEQ multiplex PCR, and the TCRdb table lists in-frame clones only, not all of them. V and J calls plus clone size are reproduced from that table; the DNA served to infer D and trimming. This repertoire shows under 150,000 clones, around 89% found once; its top ten account for about 4.5%. Material for sequencing was peripheral blood. This chain connects TRBV28 to TRBJ1-1; D is possibly TRBD1 (5 bases). The source is a woman in her forties or fifties with acute or convalescent COVID-19. CDR3 nucleotide sequence: TGTGCCAGCAGTTTCACCCTCGGGGGGAACACTGAAGCTTTCTTT. The encoded protein is CASSFTLGGNTEAFF. Drawing the rest from reference TRBV28 and TRBJ1-1, the complete variable domain is DVKVTQSSRYLVKRTGEKVFLECVQDMDHENMFWYRQDPGLGLRLIYFSYDVKMKEKGDIPEGYSVSREKKERFSLILESASTNQTSMYLCASSFTLGGNTEAFFGQGTRLTVV.